This T cell receptor beta chain was captured by sequencing in a study of shared clonotypes between healthy human individuals. Overall study: CD4 naive and memory got three plates each, CD8 naive two, CD8 memory one.

The table came from immunoSEQ multiplex PCR; TCRdb's copy has only in-frame clones and leaves some out. The data show around 600,000 clones, 95% seen once. The table lists this clone with a count of one. What it binds is unknown. General study results and limits: Researchers found naive subsets generally carried larger estimated richness than memory subsets. Only blood was sampled, and tissue TCR repertoires likely differ from blood ones.

CDR1 and CDR2 (germline): MNHEY, SMNVEV (reference sequence). Trimming took 5 bases from V and 2 from J, leaving 13 bases between them. The CDR3 sequence is 15 residues long. Naive CD8 cells, CD45RO-negative and positively selected for CCR7, excluded terminally differentiated effector memory CD45RA+ cells. The donors were all Caucasian adults (living in Nashville, Tennessee). Sequencing was performed on naive CD8+ T cells sorted from blood. The TCR sequence derives from a woman in her twenties or thirties in good health. The J gene is TRBJ2-1, the V gene TRBV27; D is unclear. The CDR3 nucleotides are TGTGCCAGCAGTCTCCCCCGCGGAACCTACAATGAGCAGTTCTTC. Its protein is CASSLPRGTYNEQFF.